One TCR beta chain is described in this entry. The data were obtained in a study of blood T cell repertoires in COVID-19. The wider study: Sources were T cells, B-cell-depleted T cells, or PBMCs; the material itself was cDNA or gDNA.

Participants were aged roughly 18 to 90 years from roughly 26 US areas. Cohort 3 recovered donors had two negative PCRs, clearance, or symptom resolution. V was pared by 0 bases and J by 1 base, with 4 bases between. Germline loops: CDR1 SGDLS, CDR2 YYNGEE. The CDR3 is 14 residues long. Source study methods: For nucleated cells, counts were estimated from reference gene primer amplification. The assay was immunoSEQ multiplex PCR, and TCRdb's table has in-frame clones only and misses some. Clone size and V and J calls were adopted from that table, with D and trimming inferred from the DNA. The data contain about 130,000 clones, around 85% of them singletons.

The sequence derives from a man aged 50 to 60 who had recovered from COVID-19. Material: PBMCs or T cells enriched from blood (not recorded which). This sequence joins TRBV9 and TRBJ2-2; D uncertain. CDR3 in DNA: TGTGCCAGCAGCGTAGGACAGAACACCGGGGAGCTGTTTTTT. It is translated as CASSVGQNTGELFF.